This TCR beta chain was recorded in a study of cytomegalovirus exposure and HLA in healthy donors. The CDR3 has 12 residues. V was cut by 6 bases and J by 4 bases, with 9 bases left in between. The V gene's germline CDR1 is SNHLY and CDR2 FYNNEI. The PCR contained 60 Vbeta and 13 Jbeta primers. Repertoires were generated with immunoSEQ multiplex PCR, while TCRdb's copy carries only in-frame clones and drops some. The sample records tens of thousands of clones, roughly 73% being singletons. Sample: PBMCs. This rearrangement joins TRBV2 to TRBJ1-2; D ambiguous. The source of this sequence is a male donor in good health and CMV-seropositive. The CDR3, as DNA: TGTGCCAGCAGATCGGGAATCTATGGCTACACCTTC. Its translation: CASRSGIYGYTF.